A single sample is the source of the 24 T cell receptor beta chains below, sequenced in a study of shared clonotypes between healthy human individuals. Profiling relied on immunoSEQ multiplex PCR, and the TCRdb table lists in-frame clones only, not all of them. The data show about 2.4 million clones, approximately 94% seen once. Material: naive CD4+ T cells from PBMCs. Subset given: CD45RA+ positively selected. The receptors originated from a man younger than 30 in good health. Some clones in this sample may be carry-over from other donors' samples.

The genes are TRBV28 and TRBJ2-3, with TRBD1 identical over 9 bases. J gave up 11 bases and V 8 bases, and 14 bases lay outside the gene matches. Germline assignment: CDR1 MDHEN and CDR2 SYDVKM. This CDR3 has 14 residues. CDR3 sequence reads: CASVPPGQGMGQYF. CDR3 bases: TGTGCCAGCGTTCCCCCGGGACAGGGAATGGGGCAGTATTTT. Supplemented by reference TRBV28 and TRBJ2-3, the full variable domain reads DVKVTQSSRYLVKRTGEKVFLECVQDMDHENMFWYRQDPGLGLRLIYFSYDVKMKEKGDIPEGYSVSREKKERFSLILESASTNQTSMYLCASVPPGQGMGQYFGPGTRLTVL.

The chain has TRBV27 and TRBJ1-5, with D hard to call. Germline lookup yields CDR1 MNHEY and CDR2 SMNVEV (reference sequence). The CDR3 sequence is 14 residues long. Trimming shortened V by 3 bases and J by 1 base, and 7 bases separated the two germline ends. CDR3 sequence: CASSLKGSNQPQHF. CDR3 coding DNA: TGTGCCAGCAGTTTGAAAGGGAGCAATCAGCCCCAGCATTTT.

The chain is built from TRBV7-2 and TRBJ1-2, with TRBD1 matching 11 bases. This CDR3 contains 15 residues. V gave up 5 bases and J gave up 4 bases; unmatched junction bases: 6. Germline CDR1 and CDR2: SGHTA and FQGNSA. The CDR3 DNA reads TGTGCCAGCAGCACACGGACAGGGGGCCCCTATGGCTACACCTTC. Translated: CASSTRTGGPYGYTF.

The chain combines TRBV2 with TRBJ2-2; D remains ambiguous. Per germline, CDR1 SNHLY and CDR2 FYNNEI. The CDR3 is 15 amino acids. V was cut by 4 bases and J by 1 base, with 10 bases left in between. CDR3 sequence: CASSGRSVNTGELFF. The CDR3 DNA follows: TGTGCCAGCAGTGGTAGGTCAGTGAACACCGGGGAGCTGTTTTTT.

The chain recombines TRBV28 with TRBJ1-2; D perhaps matches TRBD1 (6 bases). The V and J ends lost 1 base and 5 bases respectively, with 17 bases between them. This CDR3 region has 16 residues. The germline V gene has CDR1 MDHEN and CDR2 SYDVKM. CDR3 sequence (DNA): TGTGCCAGCAGTTTATATCGGCCCGTAGGGGGGTATGGCTACACCTTC. This translates into CASSLYRPVGGYGYTF.

The CDR3 spells CASSYSVGTNSYEQYF. CDR3 nucleotides: TGTGCCAGCAGTTACTCGGTCGGGACTAACTCCTACGAGCAGTACTTC. The gene calls are TRBV6-5 and TRBJ2-7, with TRBD2 matching over 7 bases. There are 16 residues in the CDR3. Germline trimming cut 0 bases from V and 0 bases from J; bases unmatched to any gene: 5. Germline CDR1 reads MNHEY; CDR2 reads SVGAGI.

This chain's CDR3 is CASSEPVGPLHF. The CDR3, as DNA: TGCGCCAGCAGTGAGCCTGTAGGACCCCTCCACTTT. The chain employs TRBV10-2 and TRBJ1-6; D gene unclear. CDR1 and CDR2 from the germline V gene are WSHSY and SAAADI. The CDR3 totals 12 residues. V was trimmed by 2 bases and J by 12 bases, leaving 8 bases between them.

The chain uses TRBV18 and TRBJ1-1; D unresolved. CDR3 size: 14 residues. The germline gives CDR1 KGHSH, CDR2 LQKENI. V was pared by 4 bases and J by 2 bases, with 11 bases between. This chain's CDR3 is CASSQADGNTEAFF. The CDR3 DNA follows: TGTGCCAGCTCACAGGCGGACGGTAACACTGAAGCTTTCTTT.

As regards this clone: This sample includes further DNA sequences coding for the same CDR3. The rearrangement links TRBV30 to TRBJ1-1; a possible D gene is TRBD1 (5 bases). V was cut by 5 bases and J by 5 bases, with 9 bases left in between. The CDR3 has 11 residues. CDR1 is GTSNPN, CDR2 SVGIG, per germline (reference sequence). Written as DNA, the CDR3 is TGTGCCTGGGGGGGATTTACTGAAGCTTTCTTT. Amino acid sequence: CAWGGFTEAFF. The whole variable domain, remainder taken from reference TRBV30 and TRBJ1-1, is SQTIHQWPATLVQPVGSPLSLECTVEGTSNPNLYWYRQAAGRGLQLLFYSVGIGQISSEVPQNLSASRPQDRQFILSSKKLLLSDSGFYLCAWGGFTEAFFGQGTRLTVV.

This chain uses TRBV5-1 with TRBJ1-1; TRBD1 is a possible D gene (5 bases). Trimming cost V 3 bases and J 0 bases, with 9 bases left between them. This CDR3 is built from 14 residues. CDR1 is SGHRS, CDR2 YFSETQ, per germline. CDR3 in amino acids: CASSSGGVNTEAFF. The DNA for the CDR3 is TGCGCCAGCAGCTCCGGGGGTGTGAACACTGAAGCTTTCTTT.

The CDR3 DNA follows: TGTGCCAGCAGCTTCGGGCAGGAAGCTTTCTTT. Translation: CASSFGQEAFF. This chain connects TRBV11-2 to TRBJ1-1; D not certain. This CDR3 has 11 residues. V was cut by 3 bases and J by 8 bases, with 7 bases left in between. CDR1 and CDR2 (germline): SGHAT, FQNNGV.

The sample holds one count of this clone. This rearrangement joins TRBV6-6 to TRBJ1-5; no firm D call. Germline loops: CDR1 MNHNY, CDR2 SVGAGI (reference sequence). Trimming removed 4 bases at V and 4 bases at J, with 8 bases between. The CDR3 has 13 amino acids. The CDR3 spells CASSLSGNQPQHF. The CDR3 region has the DNA TGTGCCAGCAGTTTGTCGGGTAATCAGCCCCAGCATTTT.

The gene calls are TRBV14 and TRBJ2-2, with no clear D. Trimming took 0 bases from V and 6 from J, leaving 8 bases between them. CDR1 and CDR2 (germline): SGHDN, FVKESK. CDR3 length: 14 residues. This chain's CDR3 is CASSQDPIPGELFF. The CDR3 nucleotides read TGTGCCAGCAGCCAAGATCCCATACCCGGGGAGCTGTTTTTT.

The rearrangement links TRBV10-2 to TRBJ1-1; 7 bases match TRBD1. Germline values: CDR1 WSHSY, CDR2 SAAADI. V gave up 6 bases and J gave up 1 base; unmatched junction bases: 2. This CDR3 region has 13 residues. CDR3 nucleotide sequence: TGCGCCAGCAGCCGGGACAGGAACACTGAAGCTTTCTTT. Amino acids: CASSRDRNTEAFF.

The rearrangement links TRBV5-4 to TRBJ2-5; possibly TRBD2 for D (5 bases). From germline, CDR1 is SGHNT and CDR2 YYREEE (reference sequence). This CDR3 comprises 14 residues. V was clipped by 1 base and J by 3 bases, with 10 bases between them. The CDR3 protein is CASSLTGREETQYF. For the CDR3, the DNA is TGTGCCAGCAGCTTGACGGGAAGAGAAGAGACCCAGTACTTC.

The V and J genes are TRBV19 and TRBJ2-7; 7 bases are a match to TRBD1. This CDR3 contains 16 residues. The V gene's germline CDR1 is LNHDA and CDR2 SQIVND (reference sequence). After removal of 2 bases from V and 5 bases from J, the junction contained 12 bases not matched to a gene. CDR3 nucleotide sequence: TGTGCCAGTAGTATATTTAGATACAGGGGTCCCCACGAGCAGTACTTC. This translates into CASSIFRYRGPHEQYF. The complete variable domain, with remaining parts taken from reference TRBV19 and TRBJ2-7, reads DGGITQSPKYLFRKEGQNVTLSCEQNLNHDAMYWYRQDPGQGLRLIYYSQIVNDFQKGDIAEGYSVSREKKESFPLTVTSAQKNPTAFYLCASSIFRYRGPHEQYFGPGTRLTVT.

The V and J genes are TRBV9 and TRBJ2-5; 7 bases map to TRBD2. The DNA matches TRBJ2-7 better at its end, which makes the J call doubtful. Looked up from germline, CDR1 is SGDLS and CDR2 is YYNGEE. CDR3 size: 15 residues. The CDR3 protein is CASSSTTSPPYEQYF. CDR3 sequence (DNA): TGTGCCAGCAGCAGCACGACTAGCCCGCCCTACGAGCAGTACTTC.

The chain uses TRBV7-9 and TRBJ1-4; possible D gene TRBD1, 6 bases. Germline CDR1 and CDR2: SEHNR and FQNEAQ (reference sequence). The CDR3 is made up of 19 amino acids. The ends were cut back, 4 bases at V and 0 bases at J, with 21 bases in the middle. Written as DNA, the CDR3 is TGTGCCAGCAGCTCCTTCTTACAGGGTACAATGGCAACTAATGAAAAACTGTTTTTT. Translation: CASSSFLQGTMATNEKLFF.

The V and J genes are TRBV14 and TRBJ2-5; D is uncertain. The V gene lost 0 bases and the J gene lost 2 bases, with 10 bases spanning the gap. This CDR3 contains 15 residues. CDR1 and CDR2 (germline): SGHDN, FVKESK. Written as DNA, the CDR3 is TGTGCCAGCAGCCAAGATCTTGGAGCTCAAGAGACCCAGTACTTC. As protein: CASSQDLGAQETQYF.

This chain links TRBV7-8 with TRBJ2-5; 13 bases match TRBD2. V lost 5 bases, J lost 4 bases, and 7 bases stayed unmatched. Germline V lookup: CDR1 SGHVS, CDR2 FQNEAQ. The CDR3 runs to 16 residues. In DNA form, the CDR3 reads TGTGCCAGCAGCCTCGGACTAGCGGGAGTAACAGAGACCCAGTACTTC. Its translation is CASSLGLAGVTETQYF.

This chain connects TRBV27 to TRBJ2-3; D not resolved. CDR1 is MNHEY and CDR2 is SMNVEV in the germline V gene (reference sequence). The CDR3 is 15 amino acids. With 1 base removed from V and 4 bases from J, the gap between germline ends came to 12 bases. CDR3 coding DNA: TGTGCCAGCAGTTTATACAGCACTACCCCAGATACGCAGTATTTT. This codes for CASSLYSTTPDTQYF.

The rearrangement joins TRBV5-6 to TRBJ2-2; 8 nucleotides align to TRBD1. The V segment lost 4 bases and the J segment 8 bases; nucleotides outside the gene matches: 10. CDR3 length: 15 amino acids. Germline CDR1 SGHDT, CDR2 YYEEEE. The CDR3 region has the DNA TGTGCCAGCAGCCTTCTCGACAGGGGTCGAGGGGAGCTGTTTTTT. This gives the protein CASSLLDRGRGELFF.

DNA for the CDR3: TGCGCCAGCAGCTTGGCGGGGGGCGCTCTTACCGGGGAGCTGTTTTTT. Protein sequence: CASSLAGGALTGELFF. The V call is TRBV5-1, the J call TRBJ2-2, with D perhaps TRBD2 (7 bases). The V end was cut by 0 bases, the J end by 5 bases, with 14 bases between. Per germline, CDR1 SGHRS and CDR2 YFSETQ. The CDR3 consists of 16 residues.

This clone appeared a few times. This sample includes further DNA sequences coding for the same CDR3. This chain connects TRBV7-3 to TRBJ1-1; D uncertain. Between the trimmed V and J ends, which lost 4 bases and 0 bases, there was a span of 6 bases. The CDR3 sequence is 13 residues long. Looked up from germline, CDR1 is SGHTA and CDR2 is FQGTGA. CDR3: CASSSEMNTEAFF. The CDR3 bases are TGTGCCAGCAGCTCCGAGATGAACACTGAAGCTTTCTTT. The whole variable domain, remainder taken from reference TRBV7-3 and TRBJ1-1, is GAGVSQTPSNKVTEKGKYVELRCDPISGHTALYWYRQSLGQGPEFLIYFQGTGAADDSGLPNDRFFAVRPEGSVSTLKIQRTERGDSAVYLCASSSEMNTEAFFGQGTRLTVV.